Below, one TCR beta chain is given with its context. The antigen it binds to is not known. It has no much larger one-base neighbor in the sample; base qualities were not kept. The library was prepared using the immunoSEQ multiplex PCR assay. For the multiplex PCR, a mixture combining 60 forward primers for TCR Vbeta segments and 13 reverse primers for TCR Jbeta segments was used. Amplification of the CDR3 region of rearranged TCR beta genes was performed with a multiplex PCR assay on genomic DNA. The amplified TCR beta libraries were sequenced on the Illumina HiSeq System as 87-base-pair reads. In the authors' own workflow: In a later analysis, around 80 million unique TCR beta chains were counted across the 500 to 850 repertoires, and around 10 million of these chains were shared by at least two donors. To remove PCR and sequencing errors, raw reads were error-corrected and collapsed into unique sequences using a nearest-neighbor algorithm that merged closely related sequences. CDR3 sequences were aligned to IMGT reference sequences to assign V, D and J gene segments. For a sequence to be retained, a match of at least six nucleotides to both a V gene segment and a J gene segment was required. Rearrangements were called productive when the CDR3 lacked stop codons and stayed in frame with V and J; all others were non-productive. Following IMGT convention, CDR3 was defined as the stretch from the second conserved V-encoded cysteine to the conserved J-encoded phenylalanine. The earlier analysis of about 530 of the donors excluded any sequence lacking an unambiguous match to a single V gene segment. In an earlier analysis of about 590 of the donors, a V segment was called functional when productive rearrangements were above 56.7%, and segregating when the standard deviation between donors exceeded 5%. A statistical classification framework was developed to diagnose cytomegalovirus status using the catalog of TCR beta chain sequences. In a later analysis, TCR nucleotide sequences were compared against IMGT/GENE-DB human TR gene sequences so that V and J genes could be assigned. The TCRdist pipeline was used in a later analysis to assign CDR3 sequences and most-parsimonious VDJ recombination scenarios. In a later analysis, every TCR beta chain was defined by the combination of its CDR3 amino acid sequence and its V-gene family, and reads without a unique V-gene family were dropped. A later analysis removed several hundred highly shared, low-generation-probability nucleotide sequences to deal with suspected cross-contamination and a sequencing artifact. A later analysis calculated a clonal expansion index for each public chain from normalized within-repertoire ranks of inferred template counts. Generation probabilities in a later analysis came from a VDJ recombination model fitted to out-of-frame rearrangements, and those results were checked against IGoR. In a later analysis, TCR-TCR, TCR-HLA and TCR-CMV co-occurrence was scored with hypergeometric tests, and a repertoire-size bias correction was applied to TCR pairs. A later analysis estimated false discovery rates by permuting HLA or CMV assignments 20 times. In a later analysis, co-occurring TCRs were grouped using DBSCAN, and TCRdist sequence similarity was added for clustering within HLA-allele-positive subsets. Repertoires with fewer than 30,000 or more than 120,000 public chains were left out of co-occurrence clustering, as were four to six repertoires with anomalous nucleotide sharing. TCRdb took this table from immuneACCESS and kept in-frame rearrangements with V and J called. Such tables lack part of the clones; where checked against another copy, unresolved V genes explain under half of the gap, and the rest is unexplained. V, J and clone size reflect that table, while D and trimming were determined from the DNA. In all, the sample holds approximately 220,000 clones, and roughly 79% of those were seen once. Together, the top ten hold 1.5% to 2% of the sample.

The source of the sample is a study of cytomegalovirus exposure and HLA in healthy donors (dated by TCRdb to about 2017). Study-level background: According to an earlier analysis of 550 to 700 of the donors, some 170 million T cells yielded 100 million or so unique TCR beta sequences and 276 Gb of sequence data. The study was designed to test whether signatures of past pathogen exposure could be identified by cataloging public T cell receptors. A later analysis re-examined previously published TCR beta repertoires from over 500 donors and added high-resolution HLA genotyping to investigate patterns of TCR occurrence. On average, around 200,000 unique TCR beta nucleotide sequences were sequenced per donor among a few hundred genotyped donors of the cohort, with roughly 18% of those sequences being non-productive. Donor age, sex, ethnicity and CMV serostatus were compiled alongside the repertoire data. In addition to the first cohort of 666 subjects, a separate validation cohort of 130 or so different subjects was used. Five DR-DQ haplotypes were handled as single units for association and clustering, since linkage in the cohort was strong. Rather than using new phenotypic data, the later analysis identified candidate immune exposures from TCR beta sequences and from how often those sequences occurred across donors. The study profiled the T cell repertoires of more than 500 subjects by immunosequencing and related them to cytomegalovirus serostatus. Of the roughly 390 genotyped donors, over 65% fell in the genetic ancestry cluster associated with self-reported Caucasian donors. Every repertoire in the discovery cohort had been generated on one and the same sequencing platform. To predict cytomegalovirus infection status, the study brought together high-throughput TCR immunosequencing, statistical association of individual TCRs with disease status, and machine learning. A later genetic analysis took genome-wide SNP genotypes for about 55% of the 666 donors and used that subset as a discovery cohort. Approximately 300 gigabases of sequencing data and around 85 million unique TCR sequences made up an early release that covered several hundred HLA-typed donors. HLA typing included class I and class II loci at four-digit resolution. Typing coverage differed by locus: A, B, C, DRB1 and DQB1 were typed in roughly 629-630 donors, DQA1 in 522, DPA1 in 600 to 610, and DPB1 in approximately 450. To decide whether each TCR beta V gene segment behaved as functional or pseudogenic, an earlier analysis of some 570 of the donors relied on high-throughput TCR beta sequencing. Results and caveats for the whole study, not just this receptor: Because HLA typing was missing for some donors at each locus, association tests included only the typed subset. About 15 rarely observed V segments, including chromosome 9 orphons, were excluded from the earlier analysis of just under 600 of the donors because counts were too low. Most TCR sequences were observed very rarely across donors, whereas some public TCRs were present in many individuals. Some IMGT-functional V segments, including TRBV6-2 and TRBV6-3, could not be distinguished by the 87-base-pair reads and were therefore excluded. In vitro tests confirmed that three of the cytomegalovirus-associated TCR beta chains recognize cytomegalovirus antigens. A total of about 150 TCR beta chains were listed by the study as associated with cytomegalovirus. In a later genetic analysis, a missense DCLRE1C variant was associated with V-gene and J-gene trimming of TCR beta chains, and the association was replicated in an independent cohort. Sequencing depth was assumed to be roughly uniform across donors in the presence/absence analyses, though that assumption may not hold. In a later analysis, several top co-occurrence clusters were reported to appear linked to parvovirus B19, influenza, CMV and Epstein-Barr virus. According to a later analysis, TCR association rates differed among HLA loci, with DRB1 alleles showing the most associated TCRs and HLA-C alleles showing the fewest. Linkage disequilibrium might explain the correlated functional status among segregating V segments, but an unknown experimental factor could not be ruled out. It was suggested by the authors that the approach could potentially be generalized to other disease states and immunological phenotypes. A later analysis associated about 18,000 TCR beta sequences with specific HLA alleles at a false discovery rate of 0.05. Compared with the roughly 720-donor mean, donors in an Asian-associated ancestry cluster had fewer N-insertions in productive TCRs, according to a later genetic analysis. Strong co-occurrence of HLA alleles, especially DR and DQ, made assigning TCR associations to individual alleles difficult. In a later analysis, HLA-associated TCR beta chains were found to be more clonally expanded and to have lower generation probabilities than equally common non-associated chains. The classifier was reported to diagnose cytomegalovirus status with high specificity and sensitivity in both the original and validation cohorts. In this cohort, only TCR beta chains were sequenced, and detectable features were limited by the absence of alpha or paired-chain data. A further reported finding was that TCR beta sequences accurately predicted the HLA-A and HLA-B alleles for most subjects in the first cohort. In an earlier analysis of about 540 of the donors, most TCR beta V segments were observed in productive rearrangements about 87% or about 30% of the time, broadly matching IMGT annotations. According to a later analysis, most CMV-associated TCR beta chains appeared to be HLA-restricted, and the HLA associations seemed to be driven largely by CMV exposure. A cluster of highly shared sequence variants was judged likely to represent a technical artifact of the sequencing pipeline. CMV serostatus was the only immune exposure information available for the cohort.

The cohort consisted of approximately 670 healthy bone marrow donors. Cohort members were all nominally healthy when sampled, although unrecorded immune exposures were likely present. The donor was CMV seronegative and belonged to the group of approximately 320 seronegative cohort members. A peripheral blood sample was provided by each donor, and peripheral blood mononuclear cells were used for TCR beta sequencing. The Qiagen DNeasy Blood Extraction Kit was used to extract genomic DNA from the blood cell samples. Trimming leaves V shorter by 2 bases and J shorter by 0 bases, with the junction holding 7 bases beyond the gene matches. From its cysteine to its phenylalanine, the CDR3 spans 16 amino acids. Of the read, only the CDR3 DNA is kept; its 48 bases are in frame from base 1. CDR1 and CDR2 were assigned from the germline V gene (reference sequence) as PRHDT and FYEKMQ.

The sequenced sample was PBMCs. The V gene is TRBV13 and the J gene is TRBJ2-7, with 7 junctional bases fitting TRBD1. The TCR was taken from a man aged 18 to 30 in good health and CMV-seronegative. The bases read TGTGCCAGCAGCTTAAGCCGCTGGGACAGCTCCTACGAGCAGTACTTC. Protein translation: CASSLSRWDSSYEQYF.